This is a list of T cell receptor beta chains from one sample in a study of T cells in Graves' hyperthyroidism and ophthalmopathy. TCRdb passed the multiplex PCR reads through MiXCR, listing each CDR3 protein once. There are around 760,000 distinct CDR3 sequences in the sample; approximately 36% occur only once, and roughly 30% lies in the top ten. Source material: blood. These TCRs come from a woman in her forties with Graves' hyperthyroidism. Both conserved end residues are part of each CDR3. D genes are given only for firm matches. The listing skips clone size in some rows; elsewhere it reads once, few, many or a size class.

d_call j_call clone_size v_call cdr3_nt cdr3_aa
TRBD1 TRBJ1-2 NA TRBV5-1 TGCGCCAGCAGCTTGTCCGCGGGACAGGGGCTCTATGGCTACACCTTC CASSLSAGQGLYGYTF
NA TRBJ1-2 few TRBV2 TGTGCCAGCAGTTACCGGCTGCTAGAGAAGAACTATGGCTACACCTTC CASSYRLLEKNYGYTF
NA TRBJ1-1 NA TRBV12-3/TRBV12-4 TGTGCCAGCAACCCTTTTGCGGGGTTGAACACTGAAGCTTTCTTT CASNPFAGLNTEAFF
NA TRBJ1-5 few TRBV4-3 TGCGCCAGCAGCCACGTACACAGCGTGAGGCAGCCCCAGCATTTT CASSHVHSVRQPQHF
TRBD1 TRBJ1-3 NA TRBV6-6 TGTGCCAGCAGTTCACCGGACAGGGTCTCTGGAAACACCATATATTTT CASSSPDRVSGNTIYF
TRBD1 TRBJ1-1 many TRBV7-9 TGTGCCAGCAGCTTAAGCACCGGGTACAGGGGTGAAGCTTTCTTT CASSLSTGYRGEAFF
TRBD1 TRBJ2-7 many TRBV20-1 TGCAGTGCTGACCGGGACAGCTCCTACGAGCAGTACTTC CSADRDSSYEQYF
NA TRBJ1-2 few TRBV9 TGTGCCAGCAGCCCTAACGGAAGAGCTAACTATGGCTACACCTTC CASSPNGRANYGYTF
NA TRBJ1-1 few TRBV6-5 TGTGCCAGCAGTTTACAAACGAAGAGCACTGAAGCTTTCTTT CASSLQTKSTEAFF
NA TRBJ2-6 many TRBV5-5 TGTGCCAGCAGCTTGGACCGGCCTGGGGCCAACGTCCTGACTTTC CASSLDRPGANVLTF
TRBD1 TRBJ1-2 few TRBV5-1 TGCGCCAGCAGCCCCGGGACAGTGAGGGGGAACTATGGCTACACCTTC CASSPGTVRGNYGYTF
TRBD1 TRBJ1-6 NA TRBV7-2 TGTGCCAGCAGTTCCAACGACAGGGTTGGTTCACCCCTCCACTTT CASSSNDRVGSPLHF
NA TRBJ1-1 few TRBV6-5 TGTGCCAGCAGTCTAGAGGACGGGAACACTGAAGCTTTCTTT CASSLEDGNTEAFF
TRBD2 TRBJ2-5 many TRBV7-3 TGTGCCAGCAGCCCAACTGTCGGGGGGGAGACCCAGTACTTC CASSPTVGGETQYF
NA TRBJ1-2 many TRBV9 TGTGCCAGCAGCGTAGGAGGGGACGACTATGGCTACACCTTC CASSVGGDDYGYTF
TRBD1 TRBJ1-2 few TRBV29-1 TGCAGCGTTCTCCACCCGACAGGGTCTAACTATGGCTACACCTTC CSVLHPTGSNYGYTF
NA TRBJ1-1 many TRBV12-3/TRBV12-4 TGTGCCAGCAGTTTTTTCGCAGGGAACACTGAAGCTTTCTTT CASSFFAGNTEAFF
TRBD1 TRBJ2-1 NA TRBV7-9 TGTGCCAGCAGCTCGGTGGACAGGGCGGGCAATGAGCAGTTCTTC CASSSVDRAGNEQFF
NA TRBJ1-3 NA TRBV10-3 TGTGCCATCAGCCGGGACGGGAACACCATATATTTT CAISRDGNTIYF
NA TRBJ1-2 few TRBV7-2 TGTGCCAGCAGCCGACAGCCCGGGGACTATGGCTACACCTTC CASSRQPGDYGYTF
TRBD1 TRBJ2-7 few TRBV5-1 TGCGCCAGCAGCTCCCCCGAGACAGGGTCCGACGAGCAGTACTTC CASSSPETGSDEQYF
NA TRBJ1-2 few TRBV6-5 TGTGCCAGCAGTTACTCCGGTAGGGCCTATGGCTACACCTTC CASSYSGRAYGYTF
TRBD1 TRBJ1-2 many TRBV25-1 TGTGCCAGCAGTGCCCCCGGGACAGTAAACTATGGCTACACCTTC CASSAPGTVNYGYTF
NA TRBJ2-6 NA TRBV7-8 TGTGCCAGCAGCCCACCAGGGCCTGGGGCCAACGTCCTGACTTTC CASSPPGPGANVLTF
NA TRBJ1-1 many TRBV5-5 TGTGCCAGCAGCTTTCAACAGGGCTTCGGCACTGAAGCTTTCTTT CASSFQQGFGTEAFF
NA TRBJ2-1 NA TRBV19 TGTGCCACGAGCCAGGAGGGGGATGAGCAGTTCTTC CATSQEGDEQFF
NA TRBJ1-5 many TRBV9 TGTGCCAGCAGCGTAGAGAGCGGGGCCTCACCCCAGCATTTT CASSVESGASPQHF
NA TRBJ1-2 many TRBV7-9 TGTGCCAGCACTCAGACTACTACTAACTATGGCTACACCTTC CASTQTTTNYGYTF
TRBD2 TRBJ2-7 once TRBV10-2 TGCGCCAGCAGTGGCGGGCTAGCGGGGACGAATGAGCAGTACTTC CASSGGLAGTNEQYF
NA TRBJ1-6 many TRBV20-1 TGCAGTGCGAGGAGCTTGGAATACGATTCACCCCTCCACTTT CSARSLEYDSPLHF
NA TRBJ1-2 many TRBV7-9 TGTGCCAGCAGTAACCGAGGGGACTATGGCTACACCTTC CASSNRGDYGYTF